This entry lists 31 T cell receptor beta chains sequenced from one sample in a study of cytomegalovirus exposure and HLA in healthy donors listed by TCRdb under 2017. The library was generated by the immunoSEQ multiplex PCR assay. A mixture of 60 forward primers for TCR Vbeta segments and 13 reverse primers for TCR Jbeta segments was used in the multiplex PCR. TCRdb stores this immuneACCESS table with in-frame sequences only. Part of the clones is absent; in the studies checked, under half of the shortfall reflects unresolved V genes, and no reason is known for the rest. The sample has a few hundred thousand clones on record, about 90% of them singletons. The ten largest clones add up to 2% to 3% of the sample. The specimen was PBMCs. The receptors stem from a woman aged 18-29 years in good health and CMV-seronegative.

The chain recombines TRBV5-1 with TRBJ1-2; 9 nucleotides align to TRBD1. V lost 2 bases and J lost 5; bases outside the gene matches: 7. CDR3 size: 15 residues. CDR1 SGHRS and CDR2 YFSETQ come from the germline V gene. This chain's CDR3 is CASSFETGGVYGYTF. The CDR3 DNA sequence: TGCGCCAGCAGCTTTGAGACAGGGGGTGTGTATGGCTACACCTTC.

This chain connects TRBV6-6 to TRBJ2-2; possible D gene TRBD2, 6 bases. The length of the CDR3 is 15 residues. Trimming removed 1 base at V and 5 bases at J, with 11 bases between. Germline V lookup: CDR1 MNHNY, CDR2 SVGAGI (reference sequence). CDR3 amino acids: CASSYYGRGTGELFF. The CDR3, as DNA: TGTGCCAGCAGTTACTACGGCCGGGGGACCGGGGAGCTGTTTTTT.

This chain joins TRBV9 and TRBJ2-3; D gene ambiguous. V dropped 1 base and J dropped 5 bases, with 14 bases sitting between them. Germline values: CDR1 SGDLS, CDR2 YYNGEE. CDR3 length: 15 amino acids. In nucleotides, the CDR3 is TGTGCCAGCAGCGTATACGGCTCCCCGGGAGATACGCAGTATTTT. Encoded protein: CASSVYGSPGDTQYF.

The J gene is TRBJ2-3, the V gene TRBV5-1; the match to TRBD2 covers 11 bases. This CDR3 has 17 amino acids. Unmatched junction bases numbered 8, after V lost 2 bases and J lost 3 bases. Germline V gene lookup returns CDR1 SGHRS and CDR2 YFSETQ. The CDR3 nucleotides are TGCGCCAGCAGCTTAATAGCGGGGGGGCAGGTAACAGATACGCAGTATTTT. Protein sequence: CASSLIAGGQVTDTQYF.

The V gene is TRBV5-1, the J gene TRBJ2-7; D is perhaps TRBD1 (6 bases). CDR3 size: 16 residues. V lost 4 bases and J 0 bases, leaving 17 bases between the germline ends. Per germline, CDR1 SGHRS and CDR2 YFSETQ. CDR3 amino acids: CASSVGNQDSSYEQYF. The CDR3 DNA sequence: TGCGCCAGCAGCGTCGGAAATCAGGACAGCTCCTACGAGCAGTACTTC.

The CDR3 protein is CASSSPGGAREKLFF. CDR3 DNA sequence: TGCGCCAGCAGCTCCCCAGGAGGAGCGAGGGAAAAACTGTTTTTT. The rearrangement joins TRBV5-1 to TRBJ1-4; D is unresolved. The V gene's germline CDR1 is SGHRS and CDR2 YFSETQ. This CDR3 region has 15 residues. The V and J ends lost 3 bases and 8 bases respectively, with 17 bases between them.

The CDR3 DNA sequence: TGTGCCAGCACCCGGACTGGAGGTCGAGAGACCCAGTACTTC. Protein: CASTRTGGRETQYF. The chain employs TRBV6-5 and TRBJ2-5, with a weak D call TRBD2 (5 bases). The CDR3 sequence is 14 residues long. V was shortened by 7 bases and J by 4 bases, with 16 bases between the two germline ends. Looked up from germline, CDR1 is MNHEY and CDR2 is SVGAGI.

The chain joins TRBV9 to TRBJ2-3; TRBD2 agrees at 11 bases. The CDR3 loop spans 18 amino acids. From germline, CDR1 is SGDLS and CDR2 YYNGEE. V lost 1 base, J lost 0 bases, and 7 bases stayed unmatched. CDR3 sequence reads: CASSVLAGGRKSTDTQYF. Here the CDR3 DNA reads TGTGCCAGCAGCGTACTAGCGGGGGGCCGCAAAAGCACAGATACGCAGTATTTT.

The rearrangement joins TRBV18 to TRBJ1-1, with D maybe TRBD1 (5 bases). There are 15 residues in the CDR3. CDR1 is KGHSH, CDR2 LQKENI, per germline. V was pared by 5 bases and J by 0 bases, with 13 bases between. CDR3 in DNA: TGTGCCAGCTCAACATCCGACAGTTTGAACACTGAAGCTTTCTTT. It specifies CASSTSDSLNTEAFF.

The V gene is TRBV6-5, the J gene TRBJ2-7; weak D call: TRBD2 (6 bases). In germline, CDR1 is MNHEY, CDR2 SVGAGI. This CDR3 contains 15 residues. Between the trimmed V and J ends, which lost 4 bases and 0 bases, there was a span of 13 bases. In DNA form, the CDR3 reads TGTGCCAGCAGTTCAATCGGGGGTGCCTCCTACGAGCAGTACTTC. Residues: CASSSIGGASYEQYF.

This chain links TRBV5-5 with TRBJ1-2; a possible D gene is TRBD1 (6 bases). The CDR3 contains 15 residues. Per germline, CDR1 SGHKS and CDR2 YYEKEE (reference sequence). V was clipped by 0 bases and J by 4 bases, with 13 bases between them. The CDR3 sequence: CASSLAKLRGYGYTF. CDR3 DNA: TGTGCCAGCAGCTTGGCCAAGCTCAGGGGCTATGGCTACACCTTC. The entire variable domain, with the rest obtained from reference TRBV5-5 and TRBJ1-2, is as follows: DAGVTQSPTHLIKTRGQQVTLRCSPISGHKSVSWYQQVLGQGPQFIFQYYEKEERGRGNFPDRFSARQFPNYSSELNVNALLLGDSALYLCASSLAKLRGYGYTFGSGTRLTVV.

This clone was seen just once. J is TRBJ2-3 and V is TRBV14; D unclear. The CDR3 length is 16 residues. CDR1 is SGHDN and CDR2 is FVKESK in the germline V gene. Trimming took off 0 bases at V and 1 base at J, with 11 bases between the two ends. CDR3 sequence reads: CASSQDQVTGTDTQYF. Written as DNA, the CDR3 is TGTGCCAGCAGCCAAGATCAAGTTACTGGCACAGATACGCAGTATTTT.

The chain combines TRBV6-5 with TRBJ1-6; 7 bases are a match to TRBD1. Germline V lookup: CDR1 MNHEY, CDR2 SVGAGI. Unmatched junction bases numbered 3, after V lost 0 bases and J lost 4 bases. This CDR3 has 16 residues. The CDR3 here is CASSYSGQKYNSPLHF. In nucleotides, the CDR3 is TGTGCCAGCAGTTACTCGGGACAGAAATATAATTCACCCCTCCACTTT.

This clone came up a few times. The V gene is TRBV5-6, the J gene TRBJ2-2; D gene uncertain. Germline values: CDR1 SGHDT, CDR2 YYEEEE. The CDR3 runs to 15 residues. V was cut by 0 bases and J by 2 bases, with 8 bases left in between. The CDR3 region is CASSLAESNTGELFF. CDR3 bases: TGTGCCAGCAGCTTGGCAGAATCTAACACCGGGGAGCTGTTTTTT.

V is TRBV6-1 and J is TRBJ1-1; D is uncertain. V gave up 7 bases and J gave up 4 bases, with 10 bases separating them. The CDR3 sequence is 12 residues long. Germline V CDR1 and CDR2: MNHNS, SASEGT. CDR3 sequence: CASKILSTEAFF. Written as DNA, the CDR3 is TGTGCCAGCAAAATCCTCAGCACTGAAGCTTTCTTT.

This clone showed up just a few times. CDR3 sequence reads: CASSPDSYNQPQHF. DNA for the CDR3: TGTGCCAGCTCCCCGGACAGCTACAATCAGCCCCAGCATTTT. The genes are TRBV18 and TRBJ1-5; possible D gene TRBD1, 6 bases. The V end was cut by 6 bases, the J end by 3 bases, with 12 bases between. Germline CDR1 is KGHSH and CDR2 is LQKENI. This CDR3 has 14 amino acids.

The chain recombines TRBV10-3 with TRBJ2-5; D unclear. V was clipped by 3 bases and J by 5 bases, with 10 bases between them. The CDR3 spans 13 residues. CDR1 ENHRY and CDR2 SYGVKD come from the germline V gene. CDR3 sequence: CAISDSVQETQYF. CDR3 bases: TGTGCCATCAGTGACTCGGTACAGGAGACCCAGTACTTC.

The rearrangement joins TRBV7-2 to TRBJ1-2, with a possible D match to TRBD1 (5 bases). Trimming took off 1 base at V and 5 bases at J, with 14 bases between the two ends. From germline, CDR1 is SGHTA and CDR2 FQGNSA. This CDR3 has 15 amino acids. CDR3 loop: CASSLERTRKYGYTF. For the CDR3, the DNA is TGTGCCAGCAGCTTAGAACGGACACGGAAATATGGCTACACCTTC.

This clone showed up just a few times. V usage is TRBV19 and J usage is TRBJ1-2; the match to TRBD1 covers 7 bases. This CDR3 is built from 14 residues. Looked up from germline, CDR1 is LNHDA and CDR2 is SQIVND (reference sequence). V lost 7 bases to trimming and J lost 2 bases; unmatched junction nucleotides: 7. DNA for the CDR3: TGTGCCAGTATACCGGACAGGTGGAACTATGGCTACACCTTC. As protein: CASIPDRWNYGYTF.

V is TRBV2 and J is TRBJ2-7; 7 bases align to TRBD1. Germline CDR1 and CDR2: SNHLY and FYNNEI. The CDR3 consists of 17 residues. The ends lost 2 bases at V and 0 bases at J; junction bases unmatched: 10. CDR3: CASSELSFRDSSYEQYF. DNA for the CDR3: TGTGCCAGCAGTGAACTATCTTTCCGGGACAGCTCCTACGAGCAGTACTTC.

Note on this clone: One junction end does not reproduce the germline sequence, and a read error may be involved. The chain has TRBV6-1 and TRBJ2-7, with 12 nucleotides matching TRBD2. Germline values: CDR1 MNHNS, CDR2 SASEGT. The CDR3 is 16 residues long. CDR3 residues: CASSEGLAGGGYEQHF. For the CDR3, the DNA is TGTGCCAGCAGTGAGGGACTAGCGGGCGGAGGGTACGAGCAGCACTTC.

J is TRBJ1-2 and V is TRBV6-5; the D gene is possibly TRBD1 (6 bases). Trimming removed 6 bases at V and 2 bases at J, with 10 bases between. This CDR3 comprises 13 residues. Germline values: CDR1 MNHEY, CDR2 SVGAGI. For the CDR3, the DNA is TGTGCCAGCAGCTTCGACAGGAACTATGGCTACACCTTC. Its translation: CASSFDRNYGYTF.

The J gene is TRBJ1-2, the V gene TRBV2, with 8 positions matching TRBD1. V lost 6 bases and J lost 7; bases outside the gene matches: 13. The germline V gene encodes CDR1 SNHLY and CDR2 FYNNEI. The length of the CDR3 is 15 residues. The CDR3 spells CASRSVTGAGGGYTF. DNA for the CDR3: TGTGCCAGCAGAAGCGTGACAGGGGCAGGAGGTGGCTACACCTTC.

The CDR3 DNA follows: TGTGCCAGCAGTCCCATACTTTTTGGAAACACCATATATTTT. This translates into CASSPILFGNTIYF. This chain uses TRBV6-5 with TRBJ1-3; D ambiguous. The CDR3 has 14 residues. Trimming stripped 5 bases from V and 3 bases from J, with 11 bases between. CDR1 is MNHEY, CDR2 SVGAGI, per germline.

The chain joins TRBV19 to TRBJ2-2; D call uncertain. Trimming left V 5 bases short and J 3 bases short, with 10 bases between. The germline CDR1 and CDR2 sequences are LNHDA and SQIVND (reference sequence). This CDR3 comprises 14 residues. CDR3 protein: CASSPGVYTGELFF. Written as DNA, the CDR3 is TGTGCCAGTAGTCCCGGAGTTTACACCGGGGAGCTGTTTTTT.

The chain carries TRBV7-6 and TRBJ1-3; 7 bases fit TRBD1. This CDR3 spans 15 amino acids. Germline V CDR1 and CDR2: SGHVS, FNYEAQ. V shed 5 bases and J 8 bases; nucleotides not matched to a gene: 12. The CDR3 coding sequence is TGTGCCAGCAGCAATCCCGGGACAGCCTTACACACCATATATTTT. It encodes CASSNPGTALHTIYF.

The chain recombines TRBV27 with TRBJ2-6; a weak D match, TRBD1 (6 bases). Germline V lookup: CDR1 MNHEY, CDR2 SMNVEV (reference sequence). The CDR3 sequence is 17 residues long. V was pared by 3 bases and J by 2 bases, with 14 bases between. CDR3 in DNA: TGTGCCAGCAGTTTGGCAGGGGTTTTGGCTGGGGCCAACGTCCTGACTTTC. It codes for CASSLAGVLAGANVLTF.

The V gene is TRBV6-6, the J gene TRBJ1-1; unclear D gene. Germline V CDR1 and CDR2: MNHNY, SVGAGI (reference sequence). The CDR3 sequence is 13 residues long. Trimming pared 8 bases from V and 5 bases from J, leaving 15 bases between. The DNA of the CDR3 is TGTGCCAGCTTGGTACAGCCGGGGACTGAAGCTTTCTTT. Translated, it gives CASLVQPGTEAFF.

The V and J genes are TRBV28 and TRBJ1-1; 9 bases fit TRBD1. The V and J ends lost 5 bases and 1 base, in that order; junction bases with no gene match: 2. Germline V gene lookup returns CDR1 MDHEN and CDR2 SYDVKM. CDR3 length equals 14 residues. The CDR3 region has the DNA TGTGCCAGCAGTCAGGGACAGGGGAACACTGAAGCTTTCTTT. This translates into CASSQGQGNTEAFF.

This clone was seen a single time. The chain combines TRBV6-1 with TRBJ2-3, with 7 bases aligning to TRBD2. The CDR3 is 13 amino acids. Germline-derived CDR1 and CDR2 are MNHNS and SASEGT. V trimming: 6 bases; J trimming: 2 bases; junction bases outside the gene matches: 2. The CDR3 region is CASRAGITDTQYF. CDR3 in DNA: TGTGCCAGCAGAGCGGGGATCACAGATACGCAGTATTTT.

This clone was seen a single time. CDR3 sequence reads: CATSIGYEQYF. CDR3 nucleotides: TGTGCCACCAGCATCGGCTACGAGCAGTACTTC. The gene calls are TRBV15 and TRBJ2-7, with unresolved D. The CDR3 is 11 amino acids. Germline V CDR1 and CDR2: LNHNV, YYDKDF (reference sequence). Deletions cut 4 bases from V and 3 bases from J, with 4 bases between.